This T cell receptor (beta chain) was observed in a study of cytomegalovirus exposure and HLA in healthy donors. This clone has a handful of counts. The antigen is undetermined. Regarding the study as a whole: Analyses of presence/absence relied on an assumption of roughly uniform sequencing depth across donors. A later analysis reported that several of the most significant clusters appeared to be linked to common viral pathogens, among them Epstein-Barr virus. Researchers catalogued approximately 170 TCR beta chains as cytomegalovirus-associated.

Vbeta (60) and Jbeta (13) primers were used in the PCR. The table came from immunoSEQ multiplex PCR; TCRdb's copy has only in-frame clones and leaves some out. The sample contains some 220,000 clones, roughly 73% of which appear only once. The CDR3 extends over 14 amino acids. Germline CDR1 reads WSHSY; CDR2 reads SAAADI. Trimming left V 6 bases short and J 2 bases short, with 14 bases between. This receptor was identified in a boy aged 5-17 years in good health and CMV-seronegative. The chain employs TRBV10-2 and TRBJ2-7; D call uncertain. The material sequenced was PBMCs. The CDR3 is CASRWLETTYEQYF. CDR3 DNA sequence: TGCGCCAGCAGGTGGCTCGAGACAACCTACGAGCAGTACTTC.